Following are 17 T cell receptor beta chains from one sample sequenced in a study of T cell changes during pregnancy in multiple sclerosis. Measured with immunoSEQ multiplex PCR; TCRdb has only the in-frame clones, and not every one. This table holds 90,000 or so clones, approximately 90% found once. The sample was peripheral blood, taken before pregnancy. Receptor source: a female donor with multiple sclerosis, enrolled in a pregnancy study.

The chain combines TRBV5-1 with TRBJ2-1; TRBD1 might be the D (6 bases). The CDR3 spans 13 residues. The germline CDR1 and CDR2 sequences are SGHRS and YFSETQ. Trimming took off 4 bases at V and 4 bases at J, with 9 bases between the two ends. This CDR3 is CASSQDRYNEQFF. The CDR3 region has the DNA TGCGCCAGCAGCCAGGACAGATACAATGAGCAGTTCTTC. The variable domain in full, with the rest retrieved from reference TRBV5-1 and TRBJ2-1, is KAGVTQTPRYLIKTRGQQVTLSCSPISGHRSVSWYQQTPGQGLQFLFEYFSETQRNKGNFPGRFSGRQFSNSRSEMNVSTLELGDSALYLCASSQDRYNEQFFGPGTRLTVL.

This clone was found once. The V and J genes are TRBV18 and TRBJ2-3, with 7 bases identical to TRBD1. This CDR3 is built from 14 residues. V shed 1 base and J 5 bases; nucleotides not matched to a gene: 3. Germline V gene sequence: CDR1 KGHSH, CDR2 LQKENI. The CDR3 loop reads CASSPQGAGDTQYF. CDR3 coding DNA: TGTGCCAGCTCACCACAGGGGGCAGGAGATACGCAGTATTTT.

The CDR3 DNA sequence: TGTGCCAGCTCACCATTCCGGGGTAGGCCCCACTCTGGGGCCAACGTCCTGACTTTC. Translation gives CASSPFRGRPHSGANVLTF. The genes are TRBV18 and TRBJ2-6; tentatively, D is TRBD2 (5 bases). Germline loops: CDR1 KGHSH, CDR2 LQKENI. The CDR3 is 19 amino acids. Between the trimmed V and J ends, which lost 2 bases and 0 bases, there was a span of 17 bases.

A word on this clone: Other DNA variants within this sample encode the same CDR3. This chain joins TRBV7-9 and TRBJ1-2, with 9 positions matching TRBD1. The CDR3 has 12 residues. The J segment lost 7 bases and the V segment lost 5 bases, leaving 2 bases of the junction unmatched. Germline V gives CDR1 SEHNR, CDR2 FQNEAQ (reference sequence). The DNA of the CDR3 is TGTGCCAGCAGCCCGGGACAGGGTGGCTACACCTTC. This translates into CASSPGQGGYTF.

The chain links TRBV25-1 to TRBJ2-5; 13 bases are shared with TRBD2. Germline CDR1 reads MGHDK; CDR2 reads SYGVNS. The CDR3 totals 15 residues. With 6 bases clipped from V and 3 bases from J, the junction kept 4 bases outside the gene matches. Written as DNA, the CDR3 is TGTGCCAGCAGCACTAGCGGGAGGGCCAAAGAGACCCAGTACTTC. Translating it yields CASSTSGRAKETQYF.

This clone was recorded only once. The rearrangement links TRBV2 to TRBJ2-2; 12 nucleotides line up with TRBD2. Germline loops: CDR1 SNHLY, CDR2 FYNNEI. This CDR3 has 16 residues. Germline trimming cut 4 bases from V and 7 bases from J; bases unmatched to any gene: 7. CDR3 in amino acids: CASSARTSGVGGELFF. The CDR3 nucleotides are TGTGCCAGCAGTGCCAGGACTAGCGGGGTTGGCGGGGAGCTGTTTTTT.

This clone was seen only once. The chain uses TRBV6-1 and TRBJ1-2; possible D gene TRBD1, 6 bases. The ends were cut back, 6 bases at V and 3 bases at J, with 11 bases in the middle. This CDR3 region has 13 residues. The germline V gene encodes CDR1 MNHNS and CDR2 SASEGT. The CDR3 sequence is CASRNSGDYGYTF. The DNA of the CDR3 is TGTGCCAGCAGGAACTCAGGGGACTATGGCTACACCTTC.

CDR3 sequence reads: CASSWTETSNQPQHF. The CDR3 DNA is TGTGCCAGCAGTTGGACAGAAACTAGCAATCAGCCCCAGCATTTT. This chain links TRBV28 with TRBJ1-5, with a weak D call TRBD1 (6 bases). Trimming shortened V by 4 bases and J by 0 bases, and 10 bases separated the two germline ends. Germline CDR1 reads MDHEN; CDR2 reads SYDVKM. The CDR3 totals 15 residues. Drawing the rest from reference TRBV28 and TRBJ1-5, the complete variable domain is DVKVTQSSRYLVKRTGEKVFLECVQDMDHENMFWYRQDPGLGLRLIYFSYDVKMKEKGDIPEGYSVSREKKERFSLILESASTNQTSMYLCASSWTETSNQPQHFGDGTRLSIL.

The chain carries TRBV27 and TRBJ2-2; D is unresolved. The CDR3 length is 16 residues. Germline loops: CDR1 MNHEY, CDR2 SMNVEV (reference sequence). The V and J ends lost 2 bases and 2 bases respectively, with 12 bases between them. In DNA form, the CDR3 reads TGTGCCAGCAGTTTAAGGTCAGGTAGTAACACCGGGGAGCTGTTTTTT. It specifies CASSLRSGSNTGELFF.

The chain joins TRBV2 to TRBJ1-3; 7 nucleotides align to TRBD1. The CDR3 is made up of 17 amino acids. Trimming took 2 bases from V and 3 from J; bases not matched to a gene: 10. Germline CDR1 is SNHLY and CDR2 is FYNNEI. Here the CDR3 DNA reads TGTGCCAGCAGTGAAACCGTTACAACAGGGGATGGAAACACCATATATTTT. It specifies CASSETVTTGDGNTIYF.

The chain carries TRBV7-6 and TRBJ2-7, with TRBD1 matching over 7 bases. This CDR3 spans 14 amino acids. CDR1 is SGHVS, CDR2 FNYEAQ, per germline. The V segment lost 5 bases and the J segment 3 bases; nucleotides outside the gene matches: 7. The CDR3 region is CASSPRDSFYEQYF. CDR3 nucleotides: TGTGCCAGCAGCCCCCGGGACAGTTTCTACGAGCAGTACTTC.

The rearrangement joins TRBV5-1 to TRBJ1-1, with D possibly matching TRBD1 (5 bases). CDR3 size: 14 residues. Germline assignment: CDR1 SGHRS and CDR2 YFSETQ. V dropped 4 bases and J dropped 1 base, with 11 bases sitting between them. CDR3 sequence reads: CASSPLQENTEAFF. CDR3 in DNA: TGCGCCAGCAGCCCCCTACAGGAGAACACTGAAGCTTTCTTT.

CDR3 protein: CAISRRSGTHEQYF. The CDR3, as DNA: TGTGCCATCAGCCGCAGAAGCGGTACCCACGAGCAGTACTTC. The chain is built from TRBV10-3 and TRBJ2-7; D might be TRBD2 (5 bases). Per the germline V gene, CDR1 is ENHRY and CDR2 is SYGVKD. The CDR3 runs 14 residues. V lost 6 bases to trimming and J lost 5 bases, with 17 bases between them.

This clone has only one observation. CDR3 sequence reads: CASSEMTVYGYTF. The CDR3 DNA reads TGTGCCAGCAGTGAGATGACAGTCTATGGCTACACCTTC. The chain has TRBV2 and TRBJ1-2; tentatively, D is TRBD1 (5 bases). V was shortened by 3 bases and J by 4 bases, with 9 bases between the two germline ends. The CDR3 spans 13 residues. The germline V gene has CDR1 SNHLY and CDR2 FYNNEI. The whole variable domain, filled in from reference TRBV2 and TRBJ1-2, reads EPEVTQTPSHQVTQMGQEVILRCVPISNHLYFYWYRQILGQKVEFLVSFYNNEISEKSEIFDDQFSVERPDGSNFTLKIRSTKLEDSAMYFCASSEMTVYGYTFGSGTRLTVV.

This chain links TRBV5-1 with TRBJ2-2, with D possibly matching TRBD2 (6 bases). Germline V CDR1 and CDR2: SGHRS, YFSETQ. V dropped 2 bases and J dropped 3 bases, with 8 bases sitting between them. There are 14 residues in the CDR3. The CDR3 loop reads CASSFSSDTGELFF. The CDR3 DNA reads as TGCGCCAGCAGCTTTTCTAGCGACACCGGGGAGCTGTTTTTT.

V and J are TRBV19 and TRBJ2-1; D call uncertain. Germline lookup yields CDR1 LNHDA and CDR2 SQIVND (reference sequence). The length of the CDR3 is 14 residues. V gave up 3 bases and J gave up 7 bases, with 13 bases separating them. In DNA, the CDR3 is TGTGCCAGTAGTATTTCTGCAGTAACGAATGAGCAGTTCTTC. This gives the protein CASSISAVTNEQFF.

The DNA of the CDR3 is TGCGCCAGCAGCAGGGGGCTCGTTCAGCCCCAGCATTTT. Protein product: CASSRGLVQPQHF. V usage is TRBV4-1 and J usage is TRBJ1-5, with 7 bases matching TRBD1. Trimming at V came to 5 bases and at J to 6 bases, leaving 4 bases not matched to a gene. Germline lookup yields CDR1 MGHRA and CDR2 YSYEKL. The length of the CDR3 is 13 residues.